This TCR beta chain was recovered during a study of blood T cell repertoires in COVID-19. Study information: Sources were T cells, B-cell-depleted T cells, or PBMCs; the material itself was cDNA or gDNA.

The V gene's germline CDR1 is SGHKS and CDR2 YYEKEE (reference sequence). The V segment lost 0 bases and the J segment 0 bases; nucleotides outside the gene matches: 8. The CDR3 extends over 17 amino acids. Generated by immunoSEQ multiplex PCR, the TCRdb table keeps only in-frame clones and is missing some. The table includes roughly 250,000 clones, approximately 90% detected once. The sample comprised PBMCs or T cells enriched from blood (not recorded which). This TCR was recovered from a woman in her 40s with acute COVID-19. This rearrangement joins TRBV5-5 to TRBJ1-2; 7 bases are a match to TRBD1. Written as DNA, the CDR3 is TGTGCCAGCAGCTTGGCGGGCCTGGGACAGACTAACTATGGCTACACCTTC. This gives the protein CASSLAGLGQTNYGYTF.